This T cell receptor (beta chain) stems from a study of Tregs in tolerant kidney transplant recipients. Study observations and caveats: No direct test of biological reproducibility was done here.

The protocol was immunoSEQ multiplex PCR, while the TCRdb copy is restricted to in-frame clones and leaves out a portion. Of hundreds of thousands of clones listed, more than 65% are singletons. This CDR3 contains 15 residues. Germline V gene sequence: CDR1 SGHAT, CDR2 FQNNGV. The V gene end was trimmed by 2 bases and the J gene end by 7 bases; junction bases not matched to a gene: 11. To note about this clone: Its specificity is unknown.

The sequenced sample was CD4+ T cells from blood. The sequence came from a human donor in good health. The rearrangement links TRBV11-2 to TRBJ2-7, with 7 nucleotides matching TRBD1. The CDR3 sequence is CASSLSPTGPGEQYF. CDR3 nucleotide sequence: TGTGCCAGCAGCTTATCCCCGACAGGGCCTGGGGAGCAGTACTTC.